This T cell receptor (beta chain) emerged from a study of blood T cell repertoires in COVID-19. Clones were sequenced by immunoSEQ multiplex PCR, and TCRdb holds only the in-frame ones, with some missing. Here the sample spans some 310,000 clones, around 86% being singletons. Germline values: CDR1 SQVTM, CDR2 ANQGSEA. V lost 3 bases and J 1 base, leaving 16 bases between the germline ends. The CDR3 is made up of 16 amino acids. Source material: peripheral blood. This chain links TRBV29-1 with TRBJ2-4; tentatively, D is TRBD2 (6 bases). This receptor was obtained from a man in his fifties or sixties with active or convalescent COVID-19. CDR3 sequence: CSVDGNSRGAKNIQYF. CDR3 bases: TGCAGCGTTGATGGCAACAGTCGGGGGGCCAAAAACATTCAGTACTTC. Full variable domain (outside the CDR3, taken from reference TRBV29-1 and TRBJ2-4): SAVISQKPSRDICQRGTSLTIQCQVDSQVTMMFWYRQQPGQSLTLIATANQGSEATYESGFVIDKFPISRPNLTFSTLTVSNMSPEDSSIYLCSVDGNSRGAKNIQYFGAGTRLSVL.